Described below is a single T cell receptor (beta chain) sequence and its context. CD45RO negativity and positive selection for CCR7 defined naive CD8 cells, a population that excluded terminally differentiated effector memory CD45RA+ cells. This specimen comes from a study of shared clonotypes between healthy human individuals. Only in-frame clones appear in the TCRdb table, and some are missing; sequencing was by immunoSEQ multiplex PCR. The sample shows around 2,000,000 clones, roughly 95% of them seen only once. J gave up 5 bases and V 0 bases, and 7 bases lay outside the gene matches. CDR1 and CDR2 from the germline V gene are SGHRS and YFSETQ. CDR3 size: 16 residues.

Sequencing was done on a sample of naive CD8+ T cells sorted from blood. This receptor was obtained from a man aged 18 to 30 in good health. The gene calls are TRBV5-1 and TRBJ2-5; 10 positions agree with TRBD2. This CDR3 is CASSLGIAGGGETQYF. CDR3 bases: TGCGCCAGCAGCTTGGGGATAGCGGGAGGAGGCGAGACCCAGTACTTC.